In its sample, the clone carrying this TCR beta chain was seen many times. The antigen is undetermined. The data originate from a study of T cells in Graves' hyperthyroidism and ophthalmopathy. Points from the study as a whole: Most thyroid clonotypes that were expanded above 0.001 also turned up in blood.

Template material for amplifying TCR beta CDR3 regions consisted of RNA transcripts. With the HTBI primer set, the TCR CDR3 went through a first round of RT-PCR. TCRdb analysed the multiplex PCR reads with MiXCR anew, one entry per CDR3 protein. The table includes 380,000 or so distinct CDR3 sequences, 11% to 15% detected once. The J segment lost 4 bases and the V segment lost 7 bases, leaving 9 bases of the junction unmatched. The length of the CDR3 is 15 residues. The hyperthyroidism patients had all been newly diagnosed, and their disease duration was under 2 months. Their ages ranged from 18 to 65 years.

The rearrangement links TRBV12-3 or TRBV12-4 to TRBJ2-1; 8 bases are shared with TRBD1. The receptor was isolated from a woman aged 25 to 45 with Graves' hyperthyroidism. The material sequenced was blood. As DNA, the CDR3 is TGTGCCAGCACCCCAGGGGGCCACTCTTACAATGAGCAGTTCTTC. Residues: CASTPGGHSYNEQFF.